These T cell receptor beta chains were read from a single sample in a study of cytomegalovirus exposure and HLA in healthy donors. Generated by immunoSEQ multiplex PCR, the TCRdb table keeps only in-frame clones and is missing some. The sample carries approximately 160,000 clones, roughly 87% recorded once. Sequenced: PBMCs. The receptors stem from a man in his fifties in good health and CMV-seropositive. Both conserved end residues are part of each CDR3. D genes are given only for firm matches. Only part of the rows carry a size: once, few, many, or a class if the clone is expanded.

clone_size j_call v_call d_call cdr3_length cdr3_aa cdr3_nt
- TRBJ2-3 TRBV13 - 20 CASSLGGWTNSGPGTDTQYF TGTGCCAGCAGCTTAGGGGGGTGGACTAATTCCGGTCCCGGCACAGATACGCAGTATTTT
- TRBJ2-4 TRBV9 - 14 CASSVASGKNIQYF TGTGCCAGCAGCGTAGCTTCGGGCAAAAACATTCAGTACTTC
- TRBJ2-7 TRBV30 TRBD1 15 CAWSAGYQGAYEQYF TGTGCCTGGAGCGCTGGGTATCAGGGGGCCTACGAGCAGTACTTC
- TRBJ2-5 TRBV7-9 - 15 CASSPYGAPQETQYF TGTGCCAGCAGCCCCTACGGAGCTCCACAAGAGACCCAGTACTTC
- TRBJ2-5 TRBV7-9 TRBD2 16 CASSSGQVGGQETQYF TGTGCCAGCAGCTCAGGTCAGGTGGGGGGGCAAGAGACCCAGTACTTC
- TRBJ1-2 TRBV5-1 - 14 CASSLEGGAEGYTF TGCGCCAGCAGCTTGGAGGGGGGGGCGGAAGGCTACACCTTC
- TRBJ2-4 TRBV9 TRBD1 15 CASSGGTGKKNIQYF TGTGCCAGCAGCGGAGGGACAGGGAAGAAAAACATTCAGTACTTC
- TRBJ1-6 TRBV10-3 - 17 CAISEGGGGVGNSPLHF TGTGCCATCAGTGAGGGAGGGGGGGGCGTTGGGAATTCACCCCTCCACTTT
- TRBJ1-1 TRBV9 TRBD1 15 CASSGDRGRSTEAFF TGTGCCAGCAGCGGTGACAGGGGCAGGAGCACTGAAGCTTTCTTT
- TRBJ2-7 TRBV5-1 TRBD2 13 CASRIAGAYEQYF TGCGCCAGCAGAATAGCGGGGGCCTACGAGCAGTACTTC
few TRBJ1-1 TRBV30 TRBD1 13 CAWRGQPNTEAFF TGTGCCTGGAGGGGACAGCCGAACACTGAAGCTTTCTTT
- TRBJ2-7 TRBV5-4 TRBD1 14 CASSFNRGRDEQYF TGTGCCAGCAGCTTTAACAGGGGGCGCGACGAGCAGTACTTC
- TRBJ2-3 TRBV5-4 - 14 CASSLSGLTDTQYF TGTGCCAGCAGCTTGTCGGGACTCACAGATACGCAGTATTTT
- TRBJ2-7 TRBV4-1 TRBD2 15 CASSQLAGGPSEQYF TGCGCCAGCAGCCAATTAGCGGGAGGGCCCTCCGAGCAGTACTTC
- TRBJ2-1 TRBV5-1 - 16 CASSFVGSLSYNEQFF TGCGCCAGCAGCTTTGTCGGTTCGCTCTCCTACAATGAGCAGTTCTTC
- TRBJ1-5 TRBV4-3 TRBD1 13 CASSQERQGSRHF TGCGCCAGCAGCCAAGAAAGACAGGGCAGCCGGCATTTT
- TRBJ1-2 TRBV7-9 - 15 CASSAGLRGNYGYTF TGTGCCAGCAGCGCCGGACTCCGGGGGAACTATGGCTACACCTTC
- TRBJ1-1 TRBV6-1 - 13 CASSTRDGSEAFF TGTGCCAGCAGTACCCGGGACGGGAGTGAAGCTTTCTTT
- TRBJ1-1 TRBV21-1 - 15 CASSNPAGQNTEAFF TGTGCCAGCAGCAATCCGGCAGGGCAAAACACTGAAGCTTTCTTT
- TRBJ1-5 TRBV9 - 12 CASSVPGGPQHF TGTGCCAGCAGCGTTCCCGGGGGGCCCCAGCATTTT